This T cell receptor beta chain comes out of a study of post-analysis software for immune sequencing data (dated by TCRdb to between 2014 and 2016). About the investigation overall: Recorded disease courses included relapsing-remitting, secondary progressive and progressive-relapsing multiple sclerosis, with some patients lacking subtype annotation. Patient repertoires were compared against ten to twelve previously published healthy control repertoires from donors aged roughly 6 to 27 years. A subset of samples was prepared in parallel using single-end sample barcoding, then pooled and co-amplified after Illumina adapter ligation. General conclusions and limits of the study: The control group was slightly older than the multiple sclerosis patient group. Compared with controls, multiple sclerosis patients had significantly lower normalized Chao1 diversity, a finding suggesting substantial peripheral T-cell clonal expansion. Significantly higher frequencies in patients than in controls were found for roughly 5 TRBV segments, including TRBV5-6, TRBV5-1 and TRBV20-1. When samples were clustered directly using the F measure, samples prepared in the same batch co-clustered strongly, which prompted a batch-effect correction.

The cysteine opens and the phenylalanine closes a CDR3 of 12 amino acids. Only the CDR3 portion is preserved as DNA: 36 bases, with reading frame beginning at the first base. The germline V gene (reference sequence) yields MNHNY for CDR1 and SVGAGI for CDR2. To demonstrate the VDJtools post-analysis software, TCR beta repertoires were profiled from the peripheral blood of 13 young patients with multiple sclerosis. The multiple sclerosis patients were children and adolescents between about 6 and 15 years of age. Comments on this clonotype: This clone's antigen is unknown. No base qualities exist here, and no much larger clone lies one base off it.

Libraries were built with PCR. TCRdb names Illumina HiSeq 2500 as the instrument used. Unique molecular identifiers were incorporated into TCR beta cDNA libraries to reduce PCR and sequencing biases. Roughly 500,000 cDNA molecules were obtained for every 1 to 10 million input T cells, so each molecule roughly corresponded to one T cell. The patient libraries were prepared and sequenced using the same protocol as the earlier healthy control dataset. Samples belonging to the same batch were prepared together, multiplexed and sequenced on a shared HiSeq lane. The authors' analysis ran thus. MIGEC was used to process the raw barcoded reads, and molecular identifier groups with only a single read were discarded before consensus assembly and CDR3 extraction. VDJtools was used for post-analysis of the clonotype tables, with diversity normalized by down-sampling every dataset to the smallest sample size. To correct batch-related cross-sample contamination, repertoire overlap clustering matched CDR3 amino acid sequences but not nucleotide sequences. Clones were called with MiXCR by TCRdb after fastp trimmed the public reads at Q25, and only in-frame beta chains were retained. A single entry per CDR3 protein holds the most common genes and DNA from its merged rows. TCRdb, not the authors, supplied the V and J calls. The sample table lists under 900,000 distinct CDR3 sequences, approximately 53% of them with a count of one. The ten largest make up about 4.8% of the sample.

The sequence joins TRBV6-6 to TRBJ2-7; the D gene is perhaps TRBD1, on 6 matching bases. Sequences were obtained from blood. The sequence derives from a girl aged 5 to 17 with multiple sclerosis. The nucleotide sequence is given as TGTGCAACAGGGTTTGGTTCCTACGAGCAGTACTTC. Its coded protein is CATGFGSYEQYF.